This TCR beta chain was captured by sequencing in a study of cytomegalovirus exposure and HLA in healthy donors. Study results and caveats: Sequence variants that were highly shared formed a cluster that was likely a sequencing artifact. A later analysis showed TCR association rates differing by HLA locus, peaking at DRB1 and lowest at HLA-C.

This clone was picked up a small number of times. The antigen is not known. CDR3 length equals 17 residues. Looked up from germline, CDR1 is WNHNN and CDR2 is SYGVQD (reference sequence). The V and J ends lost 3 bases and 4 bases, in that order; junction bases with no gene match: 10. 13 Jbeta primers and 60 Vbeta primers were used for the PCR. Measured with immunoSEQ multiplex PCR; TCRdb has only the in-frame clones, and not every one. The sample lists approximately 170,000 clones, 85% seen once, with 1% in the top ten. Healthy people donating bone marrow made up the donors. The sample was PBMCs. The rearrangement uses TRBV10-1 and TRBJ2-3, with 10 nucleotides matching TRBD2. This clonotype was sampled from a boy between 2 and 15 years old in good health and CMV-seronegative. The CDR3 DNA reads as TGCGCCAGCAGTGATTACTCACTAGCGGGAAGGGCAGATACGCAGTATTTT. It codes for CASSDYSLAGRADTQYF.